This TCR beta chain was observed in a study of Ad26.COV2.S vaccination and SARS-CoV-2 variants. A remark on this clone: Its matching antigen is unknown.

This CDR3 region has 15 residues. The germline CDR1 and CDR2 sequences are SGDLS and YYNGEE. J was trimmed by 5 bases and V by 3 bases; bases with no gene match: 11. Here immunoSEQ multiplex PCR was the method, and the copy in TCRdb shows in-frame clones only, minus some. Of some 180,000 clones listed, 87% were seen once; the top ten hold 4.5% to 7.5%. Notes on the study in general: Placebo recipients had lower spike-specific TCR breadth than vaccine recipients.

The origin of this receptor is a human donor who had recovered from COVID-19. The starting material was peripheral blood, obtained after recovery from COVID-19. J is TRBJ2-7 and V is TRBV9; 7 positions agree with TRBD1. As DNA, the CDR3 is TGTGCCAGCAGCGACGAGGGGGCGCAGGTTAACGAGCAGTACTTC. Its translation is CASSDEGAQVNEQYF.